This T cell receptor (beta chain) was documented in a study of cytomegalovirus exposure and HLA in healthy donors. Study results and caveats: Reportedly, TCR beta sequences accurately predicted HLA-A and HLA-B alleles in most subjects. The dataset shows that most TCR sequences were rare, while some public TCRs occurred in many donors. A later analysis found common viral pathogens apparently linked to several of the most significant clusters.

Although they were nominally healthy when sampled, donors likely had unrecorded immune exposures. The V gene's germline CDR1 is KGHSY and CDR2 FQNENV. CDR3 length equals 16 residues. Trimming shortened V by 3 bases and J by 0 bases, and 12 bases separated the two germline ends. Regarding this clone: Its antigen remains unknown.

This PCR relied on a set of 60 Vbeta primers and 13 Jbeta primers. Sequencing was performed with immunoSEQ multiplex PCR; in TCRdb, only in-frame clones are kept and a portion is missing. The sample contains 100,000 to 150,000 clones, about three quarters of which appear only once. The V and J genes are TRBV16 and TRBJ1-5; D may be TRBD1 (6 bases). Sample: PBMCs. The source of this sequence is a man aged 35-49 years in good health and CMV-seropositive. The CDR3, as DNA: TGTGCCAGCAGCCAGACAGGTTATGATAGCAATCAGCCCCAGCATTTT. Protein sequence: CASSQTGYDSNQPQHF.